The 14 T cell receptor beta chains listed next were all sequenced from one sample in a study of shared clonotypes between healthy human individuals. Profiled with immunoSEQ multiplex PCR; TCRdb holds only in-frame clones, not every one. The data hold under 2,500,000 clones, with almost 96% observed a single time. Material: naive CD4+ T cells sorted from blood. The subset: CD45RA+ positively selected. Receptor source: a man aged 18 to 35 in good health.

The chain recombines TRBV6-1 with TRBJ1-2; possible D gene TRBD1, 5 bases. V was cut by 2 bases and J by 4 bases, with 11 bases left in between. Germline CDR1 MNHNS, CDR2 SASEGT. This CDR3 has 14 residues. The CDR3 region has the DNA TGTGCCAGCAGTGAAACAGGAGGGGTCTATGGCTACACCTTC. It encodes CASSETGGVYGYTF.

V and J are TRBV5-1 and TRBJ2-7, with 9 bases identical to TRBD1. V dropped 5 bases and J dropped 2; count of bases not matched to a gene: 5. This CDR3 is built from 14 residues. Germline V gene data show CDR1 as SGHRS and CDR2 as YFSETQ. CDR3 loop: CASRPQGATYEQYF. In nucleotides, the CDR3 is TGCGCCAGCAGACCACAGGGGGCAACCTACGAGCAGTACTTC.

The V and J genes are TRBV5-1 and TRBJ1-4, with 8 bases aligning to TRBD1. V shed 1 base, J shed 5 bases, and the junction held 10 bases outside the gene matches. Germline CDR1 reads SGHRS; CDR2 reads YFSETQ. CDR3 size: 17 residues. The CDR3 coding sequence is TGCGCCAGCAGCTTGACGCCCCCCGGGACAGGCAATGAAAAACTGTTTTTT. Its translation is CASSLTPPGTGNEKLFF.

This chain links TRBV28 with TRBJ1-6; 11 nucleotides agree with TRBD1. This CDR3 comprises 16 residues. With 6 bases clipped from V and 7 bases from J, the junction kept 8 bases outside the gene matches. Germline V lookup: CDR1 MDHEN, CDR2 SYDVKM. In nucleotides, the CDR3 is TGTGCCAGCAGCAGGACAGGGGGCTCTTTGAATTCACCCCTCCACTTT. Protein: CASSRTGGSLNSPLHF.

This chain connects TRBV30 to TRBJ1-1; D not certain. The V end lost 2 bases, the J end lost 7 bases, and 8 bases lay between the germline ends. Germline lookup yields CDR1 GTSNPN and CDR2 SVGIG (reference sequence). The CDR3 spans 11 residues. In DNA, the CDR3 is TGTGCCTGGAGTACCGGGGTTGAAGCTTTCTTT. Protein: CAWSTGVEAFF.

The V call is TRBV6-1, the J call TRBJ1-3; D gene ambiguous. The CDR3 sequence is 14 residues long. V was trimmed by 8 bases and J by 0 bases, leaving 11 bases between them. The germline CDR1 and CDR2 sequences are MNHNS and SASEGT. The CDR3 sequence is CASRTSGSGNTIYF. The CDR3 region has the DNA TGTGCCAGCCGTACTTCTGGCTCTGGAAACACCATATATTTT.

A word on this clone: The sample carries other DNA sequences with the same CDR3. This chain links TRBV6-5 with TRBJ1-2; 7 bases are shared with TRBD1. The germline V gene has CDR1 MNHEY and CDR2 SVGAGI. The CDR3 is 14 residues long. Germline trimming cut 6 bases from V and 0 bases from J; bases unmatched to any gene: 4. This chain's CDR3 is CASSLDRSNYGYTF. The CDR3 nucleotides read TGTGCCAGCAGCTTGGACAGGTCTAACTATGGCTACACCTTC.

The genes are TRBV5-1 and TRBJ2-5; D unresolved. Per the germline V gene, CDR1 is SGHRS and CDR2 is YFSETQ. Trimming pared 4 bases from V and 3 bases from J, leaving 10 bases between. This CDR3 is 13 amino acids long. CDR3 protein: CASSTRAEETQYF. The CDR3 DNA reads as TGCGCCAGCAGCACCCGGGCCGAAGAGACCCAGTACTTC.

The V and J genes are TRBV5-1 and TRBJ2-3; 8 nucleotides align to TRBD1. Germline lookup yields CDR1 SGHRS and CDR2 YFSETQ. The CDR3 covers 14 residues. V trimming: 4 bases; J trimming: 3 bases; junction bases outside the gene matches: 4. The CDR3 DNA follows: TGCGCCAGCAGCCAGGGGGCGAAAACAGATACGCAGTATTTT. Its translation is CASSQGAKTDTQYF. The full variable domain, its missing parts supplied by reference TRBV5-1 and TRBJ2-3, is KAGVTQTPRYLIKTRGQQVTLSCSPISGHRSVSWYQQTPGQGLQFLFEYFSETQRNKGNFPGRFSGRQFSNSRSEMNVSTLELGDSALYLCASSQGAKTDTQYFGPGTRLTVL.

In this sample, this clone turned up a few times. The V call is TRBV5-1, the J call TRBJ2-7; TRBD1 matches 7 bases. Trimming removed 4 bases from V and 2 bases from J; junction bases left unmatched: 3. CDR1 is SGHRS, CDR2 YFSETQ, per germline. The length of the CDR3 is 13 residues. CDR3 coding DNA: TGCGCCAGCAGCGTGACAGGGCCCTACGAGCAGTACTTC. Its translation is CASSVTGPYEQYF.

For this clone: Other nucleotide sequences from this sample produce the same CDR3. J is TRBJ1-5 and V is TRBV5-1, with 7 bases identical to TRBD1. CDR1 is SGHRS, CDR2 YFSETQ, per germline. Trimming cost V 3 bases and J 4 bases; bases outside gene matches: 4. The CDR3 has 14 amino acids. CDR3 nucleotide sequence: TGCGCCAGCAGCTACGGACAGGAGAATCAGCCCCAGCATTTT. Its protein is CASSYGQENQPQHF.

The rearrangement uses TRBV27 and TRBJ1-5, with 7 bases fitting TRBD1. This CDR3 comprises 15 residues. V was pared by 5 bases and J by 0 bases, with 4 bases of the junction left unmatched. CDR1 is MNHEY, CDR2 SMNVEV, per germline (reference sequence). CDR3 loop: CASSPRGVSNQPQHF. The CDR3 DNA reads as TGTGCCAGCAGTCCCAGGGGGGTTAGCAATCAGCCCCAGCATTTT.

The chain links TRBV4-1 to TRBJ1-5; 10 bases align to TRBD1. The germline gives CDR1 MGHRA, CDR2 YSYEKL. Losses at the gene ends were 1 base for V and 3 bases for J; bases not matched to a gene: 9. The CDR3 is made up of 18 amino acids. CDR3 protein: CASSQVVQGTGVNQPQHF. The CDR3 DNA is TGCGCCAGCAGCCAAGTCGTTCAAGGGACAGGGGTCAATCAGCCCCAGCATTTT.

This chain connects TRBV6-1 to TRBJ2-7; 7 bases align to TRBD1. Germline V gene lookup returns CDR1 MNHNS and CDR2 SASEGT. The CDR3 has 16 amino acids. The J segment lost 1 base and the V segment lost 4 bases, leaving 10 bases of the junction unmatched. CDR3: CASSVYGPQGSYEQYF. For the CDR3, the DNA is TGTGCCAGCAGTGTATATGGCCCACAGGGGTCCTACGAGCAGTACTTC.